This T cell receptor beta chain was documented in a study of blood T cell repertoires in COVID-19. At the level of the study: Acute and convalescent COVID-19 specimens originated in the United States, Italy and Spain. The analysed material was cDNA or gDNA that came from T cells, B-cell-depleted T cells, or PBMCs.

The CDR3 runs 14 residues. The V and J ends lost 4 bases and 8 bases respectively, with 17 bases between them. Germline loops: CDR1 MNHEY, CDR2 SVGEGT. The table came from immunoSEQ multiplex PCR; TCRdb's copy has only in-frame clones and leaves some out. The data show around 130,000 clones, approximately 87% seen once. This receptor was obtained from a man in his sixties with acute or convalescent COVID-19. The sequenced sample consisted of peripheral blood. V gene TRBV6-2 or TRBV6-3 combines with J gene TRBJ1-2; D call uncertain. The CDR3 DNA sequence: TGTGCCAGCAGTTCCGAGGGAGCGAGGAGCGGCTACACCTTC. As protein: CASSSEGARSGYTF.